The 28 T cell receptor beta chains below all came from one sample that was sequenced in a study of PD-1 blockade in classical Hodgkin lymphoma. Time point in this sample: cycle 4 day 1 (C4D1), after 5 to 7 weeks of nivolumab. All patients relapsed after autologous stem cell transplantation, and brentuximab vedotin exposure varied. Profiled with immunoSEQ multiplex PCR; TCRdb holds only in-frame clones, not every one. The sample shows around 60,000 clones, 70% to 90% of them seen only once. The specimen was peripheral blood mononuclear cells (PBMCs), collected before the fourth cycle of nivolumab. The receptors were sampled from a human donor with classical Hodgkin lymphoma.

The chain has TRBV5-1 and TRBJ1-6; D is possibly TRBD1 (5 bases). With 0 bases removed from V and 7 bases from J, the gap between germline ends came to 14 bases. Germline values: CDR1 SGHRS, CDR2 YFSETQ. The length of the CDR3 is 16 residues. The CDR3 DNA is TGCGCCAGCAGCTTGGGCGGGGGGGATAACAATTCACCCCTCCACTTT. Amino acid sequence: CASSLGGGDNNSPLHF. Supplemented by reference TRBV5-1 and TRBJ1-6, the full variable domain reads KAGVTQTPRYLIKTRGQQVTLSCSPISGHRSVSWYQQTPGQGLQFLFEYFSETQRNKGNFPGRFSGRQFSNSRSEMNVSTLELGDSALYLCASSLGGGDNNSPLHFGNGTRLTVT.

CDR3 in amino acids: CASSHTGTDYGYTF. The CDR3, as DNA: TGTGCCAGCAGTCATACCGGGACTGACTATGGCTACACCTTC. The genes are TRBV6-6 and TRBJ1-2; possibly TRBD1 for D (5 bases). The V gene lost 5 bases and the J gene lost 3 bases, with 13 bases spanning the gap. CDR1 is MNHNY and CDR2 is SVGAGI in the germline V gene (reference sequence). This CDR3 has 14 residues.

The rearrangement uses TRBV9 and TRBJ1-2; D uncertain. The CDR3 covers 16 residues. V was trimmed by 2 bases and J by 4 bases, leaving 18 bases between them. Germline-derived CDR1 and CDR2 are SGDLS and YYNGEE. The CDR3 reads CASSVESGQPLYGYTF. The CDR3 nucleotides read TGTGCCAGCAGCGTCGAGAGCGGGCAGCCCCTCTATGGCTACACCTTC. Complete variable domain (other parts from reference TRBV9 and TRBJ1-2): DSGVTQTPKHLITATGQRVTLRCSPRSGDLSVYWYQQSLDQGLQFLIQYYNGEERAKGNILERFSAQQFPDLHSELNLSSLELGDSALYFCASSVESGQPLYGYTFGSGTRLTVV.

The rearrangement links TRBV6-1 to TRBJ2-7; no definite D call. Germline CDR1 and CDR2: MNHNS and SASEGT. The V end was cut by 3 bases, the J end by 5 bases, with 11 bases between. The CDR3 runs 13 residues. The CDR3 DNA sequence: TGTGCCAGCAGTGAGGTCGTCCTGGACGAGCAGTACTTC. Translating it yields CASSEVVLDEQYF.

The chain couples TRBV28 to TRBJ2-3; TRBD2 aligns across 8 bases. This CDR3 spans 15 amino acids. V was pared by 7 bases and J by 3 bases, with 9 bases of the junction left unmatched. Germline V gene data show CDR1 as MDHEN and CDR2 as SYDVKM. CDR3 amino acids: CASTQAGGATDTQYF. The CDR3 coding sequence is TGTGCCAGCACCCAAGCCGGGGGGGCTACAGATACGCAGTATTTT.

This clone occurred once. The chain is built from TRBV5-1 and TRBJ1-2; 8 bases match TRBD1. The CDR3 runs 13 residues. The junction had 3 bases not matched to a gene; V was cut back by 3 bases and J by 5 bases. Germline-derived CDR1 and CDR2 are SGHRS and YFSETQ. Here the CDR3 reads CASSSTGGYGYTF. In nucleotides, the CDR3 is TGCGCCAGCAGCTCTACAGGGGGATATGGCTACACCTTC. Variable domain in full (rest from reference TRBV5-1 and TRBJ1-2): KAGVTQTPRYLIKTRGQQVTLSCSPISGHRSVSWYQQTPGQGLQFLFEYFSETQRNKGNFPGRFSGRQFSNSRSEMNVSTLELGDSALYLCASSSTGGYGYTFGSGTRLTVV.

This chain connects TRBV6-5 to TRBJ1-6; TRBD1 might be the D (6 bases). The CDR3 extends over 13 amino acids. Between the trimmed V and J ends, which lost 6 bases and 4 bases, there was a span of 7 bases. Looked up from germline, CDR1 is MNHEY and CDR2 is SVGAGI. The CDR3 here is CASRQGYNSPLHF. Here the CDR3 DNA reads TGTGCCAGCAGGCAGGGGTATAATTCACCCCTCCACTTT.

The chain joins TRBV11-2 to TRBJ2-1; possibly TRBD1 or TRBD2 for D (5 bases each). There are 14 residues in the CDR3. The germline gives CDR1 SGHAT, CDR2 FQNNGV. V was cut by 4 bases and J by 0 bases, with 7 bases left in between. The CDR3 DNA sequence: TGTGCCAGCAGCTCAGGGAGCTCCTACAATGAGCAGTTCTTC. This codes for CASSSGSSYNEQFF.

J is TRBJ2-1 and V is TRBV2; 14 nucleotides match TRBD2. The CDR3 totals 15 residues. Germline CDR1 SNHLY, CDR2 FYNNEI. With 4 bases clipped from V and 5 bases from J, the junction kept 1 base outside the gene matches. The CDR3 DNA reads TGTGCCAGCAGTGGGACTAGCGGGGGGAACAATGAGCAGTTCTTC. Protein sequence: CASSGTSGGNNEQFF.

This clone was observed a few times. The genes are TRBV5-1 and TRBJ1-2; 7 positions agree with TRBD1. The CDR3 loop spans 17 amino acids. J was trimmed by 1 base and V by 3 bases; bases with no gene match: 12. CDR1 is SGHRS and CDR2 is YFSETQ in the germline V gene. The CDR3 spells CASSSPEPTGDNYGYTF. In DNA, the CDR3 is TGCGCCAGCAGCTCGCCCGAACCCACAGGGGATAACTATGGCTACACCTTC. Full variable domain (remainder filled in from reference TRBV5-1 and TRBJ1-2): KAGVTQTPRYLIKTRGQQVTLSCSPISGHRSVSWYQQTPGQGLQFLFEYFSETQRNKGNFPGRFSGRQFSNSRSEMNVSTLELGDSALYLCASSSPEPTGDNYGYTFGSGTRLTVV.

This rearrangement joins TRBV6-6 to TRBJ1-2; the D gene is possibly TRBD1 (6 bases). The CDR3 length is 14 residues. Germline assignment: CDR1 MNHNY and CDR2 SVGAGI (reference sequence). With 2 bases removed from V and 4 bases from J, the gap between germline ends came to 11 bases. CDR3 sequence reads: CASSYEGQFYGYTF. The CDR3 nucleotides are TGTGCCAGCAGTTACGAAGGACAGTTCTATGGCTACACCTTC.

The CDR3 loop reads CASSPVGGFDEQYF. CDR3 in DNA: TGCGCCAGCAGCCCTGTTGGGGGGTTCGACGAGCAGTACTTC. The chain uses TRBV5-1 and TRBJ2-7; tentative D call: TRBD2 (6 bases). The V gene's germline CDR1 is SGHRS and CDR2 YFSETQ. Trimming removed 4 bases at V and 5 bases at J, with 16 bases between. The CDR3 loop spans 14 amino acids.

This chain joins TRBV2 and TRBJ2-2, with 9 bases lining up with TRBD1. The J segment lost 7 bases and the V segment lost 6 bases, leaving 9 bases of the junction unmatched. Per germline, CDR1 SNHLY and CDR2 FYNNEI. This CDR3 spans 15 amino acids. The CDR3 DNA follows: TGTGCCAGCAGCGAAACAGGGGGCGGGGTCGGGGAGCTGTTTTTT. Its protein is CASSETGGGVGELFF.

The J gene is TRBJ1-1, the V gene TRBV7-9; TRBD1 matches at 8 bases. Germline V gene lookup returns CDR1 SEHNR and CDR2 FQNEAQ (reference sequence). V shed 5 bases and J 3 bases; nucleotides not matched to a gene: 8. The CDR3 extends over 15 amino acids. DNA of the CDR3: TGTGCCAGCAGCCACAGGGGGTCGGTCGACACTGAAGCTTTCTTT. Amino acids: CASSHRGSVDTEAFF.

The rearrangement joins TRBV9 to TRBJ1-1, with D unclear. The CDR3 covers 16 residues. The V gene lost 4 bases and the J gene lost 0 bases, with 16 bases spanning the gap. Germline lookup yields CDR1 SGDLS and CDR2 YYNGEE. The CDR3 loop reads CASSPNTHGLNTEAFF. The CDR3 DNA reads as TGTGCCAGCAGCCCTAACACACACGGACTGAACACTGAAGCTTTCTTT.

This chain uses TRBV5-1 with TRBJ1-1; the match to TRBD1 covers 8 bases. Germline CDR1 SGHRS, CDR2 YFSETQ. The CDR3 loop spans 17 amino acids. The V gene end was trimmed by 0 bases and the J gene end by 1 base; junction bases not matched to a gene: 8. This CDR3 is CASSLDPGGAANTEAFF. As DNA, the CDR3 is TGCGCCAGCAGCTTGGATCCAGGGGGCGCGGCGAACACTGAAGCTTTCTTT.

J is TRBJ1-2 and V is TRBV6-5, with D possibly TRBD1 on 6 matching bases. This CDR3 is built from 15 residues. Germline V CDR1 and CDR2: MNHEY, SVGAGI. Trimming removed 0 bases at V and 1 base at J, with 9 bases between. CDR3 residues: CASSYSRTVNYGYTF. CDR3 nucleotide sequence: TGTGCCAGCAGTTACTCGCGGACAGTTAACTATGGCTACACCTTC.

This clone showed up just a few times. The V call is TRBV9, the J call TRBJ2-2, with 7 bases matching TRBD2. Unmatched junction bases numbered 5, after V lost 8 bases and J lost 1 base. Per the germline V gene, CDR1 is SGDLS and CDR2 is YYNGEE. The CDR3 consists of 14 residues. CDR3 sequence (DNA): TGTGCCAGTGAAGCGGGGAAGAACACCGGGGAGCTGTTTTTT. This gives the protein CASEAGKNTGELFF.

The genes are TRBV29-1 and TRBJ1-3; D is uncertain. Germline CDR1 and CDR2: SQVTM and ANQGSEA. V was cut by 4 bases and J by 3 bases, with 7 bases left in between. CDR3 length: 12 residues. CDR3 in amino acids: CSVVKNGNTIYF. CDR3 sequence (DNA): TGCAGCGTTGTGAAAAATGGAAACACCATATATTTT.

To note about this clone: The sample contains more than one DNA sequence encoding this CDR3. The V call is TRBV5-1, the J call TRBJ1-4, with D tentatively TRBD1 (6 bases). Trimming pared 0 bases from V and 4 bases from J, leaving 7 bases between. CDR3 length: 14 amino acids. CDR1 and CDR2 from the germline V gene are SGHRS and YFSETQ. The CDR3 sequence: CASSLGGGNEKLFF. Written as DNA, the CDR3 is TGCGCCAGCAGCTTGGGAGGGGGTAATGAAAAACTGTTTTTT. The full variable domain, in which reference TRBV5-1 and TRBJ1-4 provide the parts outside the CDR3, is KAGVTQTPRYLIKTRGQQVTLSCSPISGHRSVSWYQQTPGQGLQFLFEYFSETQRNKGNFPGRFSGRQFSNSRSEMNVSTLELGDSALYLCASSLGGGNEKLFFGSGTQLSVL.

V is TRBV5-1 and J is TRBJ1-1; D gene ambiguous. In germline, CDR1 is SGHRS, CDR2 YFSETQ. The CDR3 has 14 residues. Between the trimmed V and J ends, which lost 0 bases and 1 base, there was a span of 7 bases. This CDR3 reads CASSLGTKNTEAFF. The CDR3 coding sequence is TGCGCCAGCAGCTTGGGGACCAAGAACACTGAAGCTTTCTTT.

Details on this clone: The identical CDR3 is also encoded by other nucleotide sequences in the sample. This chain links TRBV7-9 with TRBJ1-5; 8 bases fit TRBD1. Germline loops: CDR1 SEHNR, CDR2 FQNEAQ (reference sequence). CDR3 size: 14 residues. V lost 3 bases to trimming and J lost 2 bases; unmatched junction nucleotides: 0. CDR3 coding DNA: TGTGCCAGCAGCTTGACAGGGGGCAATCAGCCCCAGCATTTT. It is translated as CASSLTGGNQPQHF.

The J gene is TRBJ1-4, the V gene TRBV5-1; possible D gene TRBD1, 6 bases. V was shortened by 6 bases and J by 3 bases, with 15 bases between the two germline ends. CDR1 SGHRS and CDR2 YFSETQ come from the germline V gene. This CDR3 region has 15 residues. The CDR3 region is CASTVTGSANEKLFF. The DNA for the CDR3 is TGCGCCAGCACCGTTACAGGGTCGGCTAATGAAAAACTGTTTTTT. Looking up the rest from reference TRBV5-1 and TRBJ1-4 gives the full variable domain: KAGVTQTPRYLIKTRGQQVTLSCSPISGHRSVSWYQQTPGQGLQFLFEYFSETQRNKGNFPGRFSGRQFSNSRSEMNVSTLELGDSALYLCASTVTGSANEKLFFGSGTQLSVL.

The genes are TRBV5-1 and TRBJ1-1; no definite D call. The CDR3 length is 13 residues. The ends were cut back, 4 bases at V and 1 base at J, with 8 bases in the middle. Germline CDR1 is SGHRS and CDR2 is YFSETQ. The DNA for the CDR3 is TGCGCCAGCAGCAAAAGGGAGAACACTGAAGCTTTCTTT. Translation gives CASSKRENTEAFF.

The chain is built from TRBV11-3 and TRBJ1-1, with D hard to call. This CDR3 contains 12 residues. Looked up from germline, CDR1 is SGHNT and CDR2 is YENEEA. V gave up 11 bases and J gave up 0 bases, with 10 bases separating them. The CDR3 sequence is CACGQVNTEAFF. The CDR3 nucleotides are TGTGCCTGCGGGCAGGTGAACACTGAAGCTTTCTTT.

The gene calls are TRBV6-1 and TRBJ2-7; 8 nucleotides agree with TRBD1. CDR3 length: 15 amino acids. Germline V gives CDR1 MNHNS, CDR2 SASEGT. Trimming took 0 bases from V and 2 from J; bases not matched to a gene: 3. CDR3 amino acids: CASSEAQGVPYEQYF. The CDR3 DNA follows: TGTGCCAGCAGTGAAGCACAGGGGGTGCCCTACGAGCAGTACTTC.

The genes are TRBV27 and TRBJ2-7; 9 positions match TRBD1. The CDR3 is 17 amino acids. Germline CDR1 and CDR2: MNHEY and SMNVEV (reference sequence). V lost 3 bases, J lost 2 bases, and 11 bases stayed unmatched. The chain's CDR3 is CASSLRDRVRGAYEQYF. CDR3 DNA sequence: TGTGCCAGCAGTTTGCGGGACAGGGTTAGGGGCGCCTACGAGCAGTACTTC.

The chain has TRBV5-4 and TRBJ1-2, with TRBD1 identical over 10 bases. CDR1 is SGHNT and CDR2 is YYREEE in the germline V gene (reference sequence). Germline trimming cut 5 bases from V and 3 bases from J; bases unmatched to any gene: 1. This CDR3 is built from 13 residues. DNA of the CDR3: TGTGCCAGCAGGACAGGGGGCTACTATGGCTACACCTTC. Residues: CASRTGGYYGYTF.